These T cell receptor beta chains were read from a single sample in a study of cytomegalovirus exposure and HLA in healthy donors. Sequencing was performed with immunoSEQ multiplex PCR; in TCRdb, only in-frame clones are kept and a portion is missing. The sample has 150,000 or so clones; approximately 80% are singletons. Specimen: PBMCs. The receptor set was obtained from a female donor in good health and CMV-seronegative. CDR3s include the opening cysteine and the closing phenylalanine or tryptophan. Each record gives: V gene, clone size, D gene, CDR3 length, J gene, CDR3 protein, CDR3 DNA. The D gene is left open where the match is weak. Clone size is not always given. Where it is, it says once, few, many or a class for expanded clones.

v_gene: TRBV30
abundance: NA
d_gene: NA
len: 13
j_gene: TRBJ1-1
CDR3aa: CAWSWGENTEAFF
CDR3nt: TGTGCCTGGAGTTGGGGAGAGAACACTGAAGCTTTCTTT

v_gene: TRBV6-5
abundance: NA
d_gene: NA
len: 14
j_gene: TRBJ1-1
CDR3aa: CASSYGVGATEAFF
CDR3nt: TGTGCCAGCAGTTACGGGGTGGGAGCCACTGAAGCTTTCTTT

v_gene: TRBV7-2
abundance: NA
d_gene: NA
len: 19
j_gene: TRBJ1-2
CDR3aa: CASSLGYGWGGAGDYGYTF
CDR3nt: TGTGCCAGCAGCTTGGGATATGGTTGGGGGGGGGCGGGAGACTATGGCTACACCTTC

v_gene: TRBV29-1
abundance: NA
d_gene: NA
len: 12
j_gene: TRBJ1-3
CDR3aa: CSAVPGGDTIYF
CDR3nt: TGCAGCGCCGTCCCGGGTGGTGACACCATATATTTT

v_gene: TRBV25-1
abundance: NA
d_gene: NA
len: 10
j_gene: TRBJ2-1
CDR3aa: CASASREQFF
CDR3nt: TGTGCCAGCGCCTCCCGGGAGCAGTTCTTC

v_gene: TRBV7-2
abundance: once
d_gene: NA
len: 13
j_gene: TRBJ2-1
CDR3aa: CASSFLGRIPGFF
CDR3nt: TGTGCCAGCAGCTTCCTCGGCAGGATCCCAGGGTTCTTC

v_gene: TRBV7-2
abundance: NA
d_gene: TRBD1
len: 15
j_gene: TRBJ2-2
CDR3aa: CASSPTTGVTGELFF
CDR3nt: TGTGCCAGCAGCCCAACGACAGGGGTGACCGGGGAGCTGTTTTTT

v_gene: TRBV6-5
abundance: once
d_gene: TRBD1
len: 15
j_gene: TRBJ1-3
CDR3aa: CASSRGTAAGNTIYF
CDR3nt: TGTGCCAGCAGCAGGGGGACAGCTGCTGGAAACACCATATATTTT

v_gene: TRBV6-6
abundance: NA
d_gene: TRBD1
len: 15
j_gene: TRBJ1-6
CDR3aa: CASSYTGQGRSPLHF
CDR3nt: TGTGCCAGCAGTTACACCGGACAGGGGCGGTCACCCCTCCACTTT

v_gene: TRBV5-1
abundance: once
d_gene: NA
len: 14
j_gene: TRBJ1-1
CDR3aa: CASRGGTFGTEAFF
CDR3nt: TGCGCCAGCAGGGGGGGGACTTTCGGCACTGAAGCTTTCTTT

v_gene: TRBV9
abundance: few
d_gene: NA
len: 15
j_gene: TRBJ1-2
CDR3aa: CASSGTTGTPFGYTF
CDR3nt: TGTGCCAGCAGCGGAACCACCGGGACACCCTTCGGCTACACCTTC

v_gene: TRBV9
abundance: NA
d_gene: NA
len: 16
j_gene: TRBJ1-1
CDR3aa: CASTQNAGSRNTEAFF
CDR3nt: TGTGCCAGCACCCAAAACGCGGGTTCAAGGAACACTGAAGCTTTCTTT

v_gene: TRBV7-3
abundance: NA
d_gene: TRBD2
len: 16
j_gene: TRBJ2-5
CDR3aa: CASSSLGSGAGETQYF
CDR3nt: TGTGCCAGCAGCTCCTTGGGCAGCGGGGCGGGAGAGACCCAGTACTTC

v_gene: TRBV21-1
abundance: NA
d_gene: NA
len: 17
j_gene: TRBJ2-7
CDR3aa: CASSNPSEITPFYEQYF
CDR3nt: TGTGCCAGCAGCAACCCTAGCGAGATTACTCCATTCTACGAGCAGTACTTC

v_gene: TRBV4-1
abundance: NA
d_gene: TRBD2
len: 14
j_gene: TRBJ2-1
CDR3aa: CASSSGGGYNEQFF
CDR3nt: TGCGCCAGCAGCTCCGGGGGGGGATACAATGAGCAGTTCTTC

v_gene: TRBV7-8
abundance: NA
d_gene: NA
len: 17
j_gene: TRBJ1-1
CDR3aa: CASSLLEVREKGTEAFF
CDR3nt: TGTGCCAGCAGCTTATTAGAGGTTCGGGAGAAGGGAACTGAAGCTTTCTTT

v_gene: TRBV4-3
abundance: NA
d_gene: NA
len: 14
j_gene: TRBJ2-7
CDR3aa: CASSPKFGSYEQYF
CDR3nt: TGCGCCAGCAGCCCGAAGTTCGGGTCCTACGAGCAGTACTTC

v_gene: TRBV5-4
abundance: NA
d_gene: TRBD2
len: 16
j_gene: TRBJ2-2
CDR3aa: CASSAGSGGFHGELFF
CDR3nt: TGTGCCAGCAGCGCCGGTAGCGGGGGATTCCACGGGGAGCTGTTTTTT

v_gene: TRBV19
abundance: NA
d_gene: NA
len: 12
j_gene: TRBJ2-1
CDR3aa: CASSIWFQGPFF
CDR3nt: TGTGCCAGTAGTATATGGTTTCAGGGCCCGTTCTTC

v_gene: TRBV25-1
abundance: few
d_gene: NA
len: 18
j_gene: TRBJ2-6
CDR3aa: CASSELSPGASGANGLTF
CDR3nt: TGTGCCAGCAGTGAATTGAGTCCGGGCGCATCTGGGGCCAACGGCCTGACTTTC

v_gene: TRBV7-2
abundance: NA
d_gene: TRBD2
len: 15
j_gene: TRBJ2-5
CDR3aa: CASSRRTSGQETQYF
CDR3nt: TGTGCCAGCAGCCGTCGGACTAGCGGGCAAGAGACCCAGTACTTC

v_gene: TRBV28
abundance: NA
d_gene: TRBD1
len: 15
j_gene: TRBJ1-1
CDR3aa: CASSPPDRGNTEAFF
CDR3nt: TGTGCCAGCAGTCCCCCGGACAGGGGGAACACTGAAGCTTTCTTT

v_gene: TRBV6-1
abundance: few
d_gene: TRBD1
len: 14
j_gene: TRBJ1-1
CDR3aa: CASSWDRGLTEAFF
CDR3nt: TGTGCCAGCAGTTGGGACAGGGGGCTCACTGAAGCTTTCTTT

v_gene: TRBV23-1
abundance: NA
d_gene: NA
len: 17
j_gene: TRBJ1-5
CDR3aa: CASSQEITGTLNQPQHF
CDR3nt: TGCGCCAGCAGTCAAGAAATTACCGGGACTTTAAATCAGCCCCAGCATTTT

v_gene: TRBV18
abundance: NA
d_gene: TRBD1
len: 15
j_gene: TRBJ1-2
CDR3aa: CASSPPGQFGYGYTF
CDR3nt: TGTGCCAGCTCACCTCCGGGACAGTTCGGTTATGGCTACACCTTC

v_gene: TRBV15
abundance: once
d_gene: NA
len: 16
j_gene: TRBJ1-4
CDR3aa: CATSRDRGTENEKLFF
CDR3nt: TGTGCCACCAGCAGAGATCGCGGGACGGAGAATGAAAAACTGTTTTTT

v_gene: TRBV5-1
abundance: NA
d_gene: TRBD2
len: 15
j_gene: TRBJ2-5
CDR3aa: CASSLDTSGGKTQYF
CDR3nt: TGCGCCAGCAGCTTGGATACTAGCGGGGGGAAGACCCAGTACTTC

v_gene: TRBV7-6
abundance: NA
d_gene: NA
len: 16
j_gene: TRBJ1-3
CDR3aa: CASSLEIQSSGNTIYF
CDR3nt: TGTGCCAGCAGCTTAGAAATACAGAGCTCTGGAAACACCATATATTTT

v_gene: TRBV2
abundance: NA
d_gene: NA
len: 14
j_gene: TRBJ2-7
CDR3aa: CASRETTDRYEQYF
CDR3nt: TGTGCCAGCAGAGAGACGACAGATCGCTACGAGCAGTACTTC

v_gene: TRBV7-8
abundance: NA
d_gene: NA
len: 16
j_gene: TRBJ1-1
CDR3aa: CASSLPDFRIATEAFF
CDR3nt: TGTGCCAGCAGCTTACCCGACTTCAGAATAGCAACTGAAGCTTTCTTT

v_gene: TRBV5-1
abundance: NA
d_gene: NA
len: 16
j_gene: TRBJ1-3
CDR3aa: CASSLDSRQSGNTIYF
CDR3nt: TGCGCCAGCAGCTTGGACTCTCGACAGTCTGGAAACACCATATATTTT

v_gene: TRBV30
abundance: NA
d_gene: TRBD1
len: 15
j_gene: TRBJ2-5
CDR3aa: CAWSTRQGYAETQYF
CDR3nt: TGTGCCTGGAGTACACGACAGGGTTACGCAGAGACCCAGTACTTC

v_gene: TRBV11-2
abundance: NA
d_gene: NA
len: 14
j_gene: TRBJ1-1
CDR3aa: CASSSPTRASEAFF
CDR3nt: TGTGCCAGCAGCTCCCCGACTAGGGCGTCTGAAGCTTTCTTT

v_gene: TRBV7-9
abundance: few
d_gene: TRBD1
len: 15
j_gene: TRBJ1-1
CDR3aa: CASSTSGTGGTEAFF
CDR3nt: TGTGCCAGCAGCACCTCCGGGACAGGGGGCACTGAAGCTTTCTTT

v_gene: TRBV25-1
abundance: NA
d_gene: TRBD1
len: 12
j_gene: TRBJ1-1
CDR3aa: CATSGGVAEAFF
CDR3nt: TGTGCCACCTCAGGGGGCGTCGCTGAAGCTTTCTTT

v_gene: TRBV18
abundance: NA
d_gene: NA
len: 16
j_gene: TRBJ2-7
CDR3aa: CASSRNSGHLSYEQYF
CDR3nt: TGTGCCAGCTCACGAAACTCCGGACACCTGTCCTACGAGCAGTACTTC

v_gene: TRBV27
abundance: NA
d_gene: NA
len: 16
j_gene: TRBJ1-5
CDR3aa: CASRPTGEGGNQPQHF
CDR3nt: TGTGCCAGCAGACCCACTGGTGAAGGGGGCAATCAGCCCCAGCATTTT